These 17 T cell receptor beta chains were all obtained from the same sample, sequenced in a study of preoperative IRX-2 immunotherapy in early breast cancer. The protocol was immunoSEQ multiplex PCR, while the TCRdb copy is restricted to in-frame clones and leaves out a portion. The sample has approximately 96,000 clones, just over 85% seen once. Treatment here: preoperative locoregional IRX-2 cytokine immunotherapy. The starting material was tumor tissue, obtained after IRX-2 immunotherapy. These receptor sequences come from a human donor with breast cancer.

This chain connects TRBV29-1 to TRBJ2-7; D is perhaps TRBD1 (6 bases). V lost 1 base and J 0 bases, leaving 10 bases between the germline ends. Germline V gene lookup returns CDR1 SQVTM and CDR2 ANQGSEA. The CDR3 length is 14 residues. DNA of the CDR3: TGCAGCGTTGAAGGACAGGAGAGCTCCTACGAGCAGTACTTC. It specifies CSVEGQESSYEQYF.

About this clone: This specimen includes other DNA sequences encoding the same CDR3. The gene calls are TRBV19 and TRBJ1-5; D remains unclear. Germline V gene sequence: CDR1 LNHDA, CDR2 SQIVND (reference sequence). The V end was cut by 3 bases, the J end by 7 bases, with 10 bases between. CDR3 length: 13 residues. The CDR3 bases are TGTGCCAGTAGTATTGTTGGAGACCAGCCCCAGCATTTT. It codes for CASSIVGDQPQHF. Filled out from reference TRBV19 and TRBJ1-5, the complete variable domain reads DGGITQSPKYLFRKEGQNVTLSCEQNLNHDAMYWYRQDPGQGLRLIYYSQIVNDFQKGDIAEGYSVSREKKESFPLTVTSAQKNPTAFYLCASSIVGDQPQHFGDGTRLSIL.

The chain carries TRBV6-8 and TRBJ1-1; D gene ambiguous. V was shortened by 5 bases and J by 3 bases, with 16 bases between the two germline ends. The CDR3 totals 15 residues. Germline V gives CDR1 MNHGY, CDR2 SAAAGT. CDR3 DNA: TGTGCCAGCAGTCCCTCGGAGTATTATGACACTGAAGCTTTCTTT. Translation gives CASSPSEYYDTEAFF.

The chain uses TRBV12-5 and TRBJ1-2, with no clear D. The germline V and J ends were trimmed by 1 base and 4 bases, with 4 bases remaining between them. Germline CDR1 is LGHNT and CDR2 is FRNRAP. The CDR3 has 12 residues. This CDR3 is CASGLAPYGYTF. For the CDR3, the DNA is TGTGCTAGTGGTTTGGCCCCCTATGGCTACACCTTC.

V usage is TRBV28 and J usage is TRBJ2-7; no clear D. The CDR3 has 16 amino acids. V shed 2 bases and J shed 0 bases, with 14 bases lying between them. Germline-derived CDR1 and CDR2 are MDHEN and SYDVKM. CDR3 loop: CASSLIPSLSSYEQYF. The DNA of the CDR3 is TGTGCCAGCAGTTTAATACCCAGTCTGAGCTCCTACGAGCAGTACTTC. Using reference TRBV28 and TRBJ2-7 for the parts outside the CDR3, the full variable domain is DVKVTQSSRYLVKRTGEKVFLECVQDMDHENMFWYRQDPGLGLRLIYFSYDVKMKEKGDIPEGYSVSREKKERFSLILESASTNQTSMYLCASSLIPSLSSYEQYFGPGTRLTVT.

The chain is built from TRBV28 and TRBJ1-5; D is ambiguous. With 9 bases removed from V and 4 bases from J, the gap between germline ends came to 13 bases. The CDR3 has 13 amino acids. Germline assignment: CDR1 MDHEN and CDR2 SYDVKM. The CDR3 DNA reads as TGTGCCAGTAGTACAAGTAGAAATCAGCCCCAGCATTTT. Translation gives CASSTSRNQPQHF.

This clone appeared a few times. The V gene is TRBV7-1, the J gene TRBJ1-1; possibly TRBD1 for D (5 bases). TRBV7-1 is flagged as an ORF with uncertain function. The CDR3 length is 13 residues. V was shortened by 4 bases and J by 6 bases, with 12 bases between the two germline ends. The CDR3 loop reads CASSFVGGSEAFF. CDR3 coding DNA: TGTGCCAGCAGCTTCGTGGGGGGATCTGAAGCTTTCTTT.

The V and J genes are TRBV6-8 and TRBJ2-7; weak D call: TRBD2 (5 bases). Germline lookup yields CDR1 MNHGY and CDR2 SAAAGT. With 6 bases removed from V and 1 base from J, the gap between germline ends came to 16 bases. This CDR3 is built from 15 residues. In DNA form, the CDR3 reads TGTGCCAGCAGATCATCATCCGGGGTTTCCTACGAGCAGTACTTC. This sequence encodes CASRSSSGVSYEQYF.

The rearrangement links TRBV29-1 to TRBJ2-5; TRBD1 or TRBD2 may be the D gene (5 bases each). Germline CDR1 is SQVTM and CDR2 is ANQGSEA. Between the trimmed V and J ends, which lost 6 bases and 4 bases, there was a span of 12 bases. This CDR3 contains 12 residues. The CDR3 is CSVGPGVETQYF. CDR3 DNA sequence: TGCAGCGTGGGACCCGGGGTAGAGACCCAGTACTTC.

The V gene is TRBV6-8, the J gene TRBJ2-5; maybe TRBD1 (6 bases). The ends were cut back, 0 bases at V and 10 bases at J, with 15 bases in the middle. This CDR3 contains 14 residues. In germline, CDR1 is MNHGY, CDR2 SAAAGT. In DNA form, the CDR3 reads TGTGCCAGCAGTTACTCGTACAGGGAAGAGGGCCAGTACTTC. Amino acid sequence: CASSYSYREEGQYF.

The table lists this clone with a few counts. V and J are TRBV4-1 and TRBJ1-1; TRBD1 might be the D (5 bases). The CDR3 is made up of 14 amino acids. V lost 8 bases and J 0 bases, leaving 13 bases between the germline ends. Germline assignment: CDR1 MGHRA and CDR2 YSYEKL. CDR3 coding DNA: TGCGCCAGCCGAGCAGGGTCGTTGAACACTGAAGCTTTCTTT. Translation: CASRAGSLNTEAFF.

This chain connects TRBV19 to TRBJ1-5, with unresolved D. The CDR3 has 13 amino acids. CDR1 and CDR2 from the germline V gene are LNHDA and SQIVND (reference sequence). Trimming pared 9 bases from V and 4 bases from J, leaving 13 bases between. Here the CDR3 DNA reads TGTGCCAGCCGCCGGTCCGGGAATCAGCCCCAGCATTTT. Translating gives CASRRSGNQPQHF.

The rearrangement links TRBV11-3 to TRBJ2-7, with 8 bases identical to TRBD1. From germline, CDR1 is SGHNT and CDR2 YENEEA. The V gene end was trimmed by 4 bases and the J gene end by 6 bases; junction bases not matched to a gene: 11. The CDR3 loop spans 15 amino acids. CDR3 loop: CASSWEQGAPSEQYF. The CDR3 bases are TGTGCCAGCAGCTGGGAGCAGGGGGCCCCTTCCGAGCAGTACTTC.

The J gene is TRBJ1-1, the V gene TRBV7-7; TRBD1 aligns across 12 bases. The CDR3 consists of 15 residues. The junction had 6 bases not matched to a gene; V was cut back by 4 bases and J by 6 bases. Germline lookup yields CDR1 SSHAT and CDR2 FNYEAQ (reference sequence). The DNA of the CDR3 is TGTGCCAGCAGCTCAACGGGACAGGGGGCTGCTGAAGCTTTCTTT. It encodes CASSSTGQGAAEAFF.

V is TRBV5-1 and J is TRBJ1-1; D is perhaps TRBD1 (5 bases). CDR3 length equals 14 residues. V was pared by 2 bases and J by 4 bases, with 12 bases between. Germline CDR1 and CDR2: SGHRS and YFSETQ. This CDR3 reads CASSLADGGTEAFF. DNA of the CDR3: TGCGCCAGCAGCTTAGCGGACGGGGGCACTGAAGCTTTCTTT. Full variable domain (missing parts from reference TRBV5-1 and TRBJ1-1): KAGVTQTPRYLIKTRGQQVTLSCSPISGHRSVSWYQQTPGQGLQFLFEYFSETQRNKGNFPGRFSGRQFSNSRSEMNVSTLELGDSALYLCASSLADGGTEAFFGQGTRLTVV.

CDR3 sequence: CATRGQGKGKGSYEQYF. CDR3 sequence (DNA): TGTGCCACCAGGGGACAGGGAAAAGGAAAAGGCTCCTACGAGCAGTACTTC. The genes are TRBV19 and TRBJ2-7, with 9 bases fitting TRBD1. With 10 bases clipped from V and 0 bases from J, the junction kept 16 bases outside the gene matches. Germline loops: CDR1 LNHDA, CDR2 SQIVND (reference sequence). This CDR3 spans 17 amino acids.

V is TRBV19 and J is TRBJ2-7; maybe TRBD1 (5 bases). The CDR3 loop spans 13 amino acids. Per germline, CDR1 LNHDA and CDR2 SQIVND (reference sequence). The V end was cut by 4 bases, the J end by 9 bases, with 16 bases between. CDR3 in DNA: TGTGCCAGTAGTACCCCTGGGGCTCTCGGGCAGTACTTC. Its protein is CASSTPGALGQYF.